The T cell receptor beta chain under discussion was sequenced for a study of post-analysis software for immune sequencing data. Study-wide background: The disease courses spanned relapsing-remitting, secondary progressive and progressive-relapsing forms of multiple sclerosis. Broader study findings: A few TRBV segments appeared more often in patients than in controls, and TRBV5-6, TRBV5-1 and TRBV20-1 were among these. Multiple sclerosis patients showed significantly lower normalized Chao1 diversity than controls did. When the samples were clustered directly with F measure, those that had been prepared in the same batch showed strong co-clustering.

Included in the TCR beta cDNA libraries were unique molecular identifiers. Out of about 1 to 11 million T cells, about 510,000 cDNA molecules were generated. TCRdb processed the PCR reads anew with MiXCR; each CDR3 protein has one entry. The sample contains some 700,000 distinct CDR3 sequences, roughly three fifths of which appear only once. Comments on this clonotype: Antigen specificity is unknown.

Germline lookup yields CDR1 MDHEN and CDR2 SYDVKM. Trimming took 4 bases from V and 2 from J, leaving 19 bases between them. This CDR3 comprises 17 residues. The source is a girl aged 2 to 9 with multiple sclerosis. Sequencing was done on a sample of blood. V usage is TRBV28 and J usage is TRBJ2-3; the D is unclear. Here the CDR3 reads CASSSPLGQIITDTQYF. The CDR3 region has the DNA TGTGCCAGCAGTTCTCCCTTGGGTCAGATCATCACAGATACGCAGTATTTT.